The 27 T cell receptor beta chains below were found in one sample sequenced in a study of spatial heterogeneity in lung cancer. TCRdb reanalysed the 5' RACE reads using MiXCR and keeps one entry per CDR3 protein. Of 2,500 or so distinct CDR3 sequences detected, 13% appear once; the ten largest clones hold about 56%. Time point indicated: sample taken at primary tumor resection. The sequenced material consisted of unsorted whole RNA from tumor, nontumor lung or frozen PBMC. Sample: PBMCs, taken at surgery. These receptor sequences come from a male donor with early-stage non-small cell lung cancer.

This clonotype is labeled as medium-sized. The chain combines TRBV6-5 with TRBJ1-1, with 8 bases matching TRBD1. V shed 8 bases and J 11 bases; nucleotides not matched to a gene: 10. Germline-derived CDR1 and CDR2 are MNHEY and SVGAGI. The CDR3 has 12 residues. The CDR3 region is CASGQGGFLAFF. The CDR3 DNA sequence: TGTGCCAGCGGACAGGGCGGTTTCTTGGCTTTCTTT.

J is TRBJ2-7 and V is TRBV29-1, with unresolved D. The length of the CDR3 is 13 residues. Trimming pared 6 bases from V and 1 base from J, leaving 13 bases between. Looked up from germline, CDR1 is SQVTM and CDR2 is ANQGSEA. In DNA, the CDR3 is TGCAGCGTGAGGCCCGGAGAGTCCTACGAGCAGTACTTC. Translating it yields CSVRPGESYEQYF.

This clonotype has only a few counts. V gene TRBV7-9 combines with J gene TRBJ2-5, with TRBD2 matching 14 bases. The junction had 4 bases not matched to a gene; V was cut back by 6 bases and J by 1 base. CDR1 is SEHNR, CDR2 FQNEAQ, per germline (reference sequence). The CDR3 length is 16 residues. DNA for the CDR3: TGTGCCAGCAGGTGGACTAGCGGGGGGACCCAAGAGACCCAGTACTTC. Amino acid sequence: CASRWTSGGTQETQYF.

This clonotype was counted only a few times. This chain links TRBV7-2 with TRBJ2-5; tentatively, D is TRBD1 or TRBD2 (5 bases each). The CDR3 covers 13 residues. V lost 1 base, J lost 5 bases, and 8 bases lay in between. Germline lookup yields CDR1 SGHTA and CDR2 FQGNSA. This chain's CDR3 is CASSLGQRETQYF. In nucleotides, the CDR3 is TGTGCCAGCAGCTTAGGACAGCGGGAGACCCAGTACTTC.

There are many counts of this clonotype. The V and J genes are TRBV5-6 and TRBJ1-1; 8 bases line up with TRBD1. Per germline, CDR1 SGHDT and CDR2 YYEEEE. The CDR3 is 13 residues long. V lost 0 bases to trimming and J lost 11 bases; unmatched junction nucleotides: 6. The CDR3 spells CASSLDRTGYAFF. CDR3 DNA sequence: TGTGCCAGCAGCTTGGACCGGACAGGGTACGCTTTCTTT. Full variable domain (rest looked up from reference TRBV5-6 and TRBJ1-1): DAGVTQSPTHLIKTRGQQVTLRCSPKSGHDTVSWYQQALGQGPQFIFQYYEEEERQRGNFPDRFSGHQFPNYSSELNVNALLLGDSALYLCASSLDRTGYAFFGQGTRLTVV.

This clonotype was seen ten or more times. The chain is built from TRBV20-1 and TRBJ2-5; 11 nucleotides align to TRBD1. V gave up 4 bases and J gave up 5 bases; unmatched junction bases: 6. Germline CDR1 is DFQATT and CDR2 is SNEGSKA (reference sequence). There are 14 residues in the CDR3. CDR3 sequence (DNA): TGCAGTGCTAACCCTGGGACAGGGGGGGAGACCCAGTACTTC. It specifies CSANPGTGGETQYF.

In nucleotides, the CDR3 is TGTGCCAGCACTAGCGGGTCCTACGAGCAGTACTTC. This sequence encodes CASTSGSYEQYF. The V gene is TRBV2, the J gene TRBJ2-7; 8 bases agree with TRBD2. The CDR3 is 12 residues long. CDR1 and CDR2 from the germline V gene are SNHLY and FYNNEI. Trimming took 7 bases from V and 1 from J; bases not matched to a gene: 0.

By share of the sample, this clonotype is medium-sized. This chain uses TRBV18 with TRBJ2-7; TRBD1 agrees at 9 bases. V lost 2 bases, J lost 7 bases, and 9 bases stayed unmatched. Per the germline V gene, CDR1 is KGHSH and CDR2 is LQKENI. CDR3 length: 15 amino acids. CDR3 DNA: TGTGCCAGCTCACCAATGGGACAGGGACTCTGGGAGCAGTACTTC. Residues: CASSPMGQGLWEQYF.

This clonotype was seen at least ten times. The chain uses TRBV29-1 and TRBJ2-1; 10 bases map to TRBD1. CDR3 length: 13 amino acids. The V segment lost 4 bases and the J segment 3 bases; nucleotides outside the gene matches: 0. CDR1 is SQVTM and CDR2 is ANQGSEA in the germline V gene. CDR3 in DNA: TGCAGCGTTGGGACAGGGGGCTACAATGAGCAGTTCTTC. It yields the protein CSVGTGGYNEQFF.

In its sample, this clonotype ranks as large. This chain links TRBV7-3 with TRBJ2-5; 10 positions match TRBD1. V gave up 4 bases and J gave up 3 bases; unmatched junction bases: 5. The germline V gene has CDR1 SGHTA and CDR2 FQGTGA. The CDR3 has 15 amino acids. CDR3 sequence (DNA): TGTGCCAGCAGCTCGTATGGGACAGGGGAAGAGACCCAGTACTTC. Protein product: CASSSYGTGEETQYF.

This clonotype appeared many times. V usage is TRBV15 and J usage is TRBJ2-3; weak D call: TRBD2 (6 bases). V lost 0 bases and J 4 bases, leaving 8 bases between the germline ends. CDR3 length equals 14 residues. CDR1 LNHNV and CDR2 YYDKDF come from the germline V gene (reference sequence). CDR3 sequence reads: CATSRDPSADTQYF. DNA of the CDR3: TGTGCCACCAGCAGAGATCCTAGCGCAGATACGCAGTATTTT.

This clonotype appeared many times. The genes are TRBV7-2 and TRBJ2-7, with 8 bases matching TRBD2. CDR1 and CDR2 (germline): SGHTA, FQGNSA. The CDR3 covers 16 residues. With V trimmed by 2 bases and J by 1 base, 7 bases remained unmatched. CDR3 sequence: CASSLPSGPPSYEQYF. CDR3 coding DNA: TGTGCCAGCAGCTTACCTAGCGGGCCCCCTTCCTACGAGCAGTACTTC.

This sequence joins TRBV24-1 and TRBJ2-5; maybe TRBD1 (5 bases). Germline V gene data show CDR1 as KGHDR and CDR2 as SFDVKD. Trimming removed 4 bases at V and 4 bases at J, with 15 bases between. The CDR3 loop spans 15 amino acids. CDR3 sequence (DNA): TGTGCCACCAGTGACCGATCAGGGTTCGGAGAGACCCAGTACTTC. Amino acid sequence: CATSDRSGFGETQYF.

At least ten counts were recorded for this clonotype. V is TRBV11-2 and J is TRBJ2-7; D call uncertain. The germline V and J ends were trimmed by 1 base and 4 bases, with 8 bases remaining between them. The CDR3 has 13 amino acids. CDR1 and CDR2 (germline): SGHAT, FQNNGV. CDR3 sequence (DNA): TGTGCCAGCAGCTTAGTCCCAGAGTACGAGCAGTACTTC. Protein sequence: CASSLVPEYEQYF.

In its sample, this clonotype was seen many times. The chain uses TRBV23-1 and TRBJ2-1; possibly TRBD2 for D (6 bases). TRBV23-1 is treated as an ORF (open reading frame) with a function not yet certain. This CDR3 region has 17 residues. V lost 4 bases and J lost 0, with 16 bases in between. This CDR3 is CASSPRGTPSSYNEQFF. CDR3 in DNA: TGCGCCAGCAGTCCCCGGGGGACCCCGAGCTCCTACAATGAGCAGTTCTTC.

This clonotype occurred many times. The chain employs TRBV20-1 and TRBJ2-7; D unresolved. The length of the CDR3 is 12 residues. Germline values: CDR1 DFQATT, CDR2 SNEGSKA (reference sequence). V shed 3 bases and J shed 0 bases, with 6 bases lying between them. The CDR3 region has the DNA TGCAGTGCTAGGCTTAGCTCCTACGAGCAGTACTTC. Translating gives CSARLSSYEQYF.

This clonotype has at least ten counts. The chain joins TRBV19 to TRBJ2-2; possible D gene TRBD1, 6 bases. CDR3 length: 16 residues. Germline CDR1 reads LNHDA; CDR2 reads SQIVND (reference sequence). V lost 5 bases, J lost 7 bases, and 20 bases lay in between. CDR3 residues: CASSRIQGSGDGELFF. The CDR3 bases are TGTGCCAGTAGTCGAATACAGGGCTCGGGCGACGGGGAGCTGTTTTTT. The full variable domain, with the rest looked up from reference TRBV19 and TRBJ2-2, is DGGITQSPKYLFRKEGQNVTLSCEQNLNHDAMYWYRQDPGQGLRLIYYSQIVNDFQKGDIAEGYSVSREKKESFPLTVTSAQKNPTAFYLCASSRIQGSGDGELFFGEGSRLTVL.

This clonotype is classed as medium-sized. The chain uses TRBV6-1 and TRBJ2-7; TRBD2 aligns across 7 bases. J gave up 2 bases and V 8 bases, and 6 bases lay outside the gene matches. Germline loops: CDR1 MNHNS, CDR2 SASEGT. The CDR3 extends over 13 amino acids. CDR3 sequence: CASRASGAYEQYF. The DNA for the CDR3 is TGTGCCAGCCGGGCTAGCGGTGCCTACGAGCAGTACTTC.

This clonotype has at least ten counts. The chain recombines TRBV9 with TRBJ2-5; weak D call: TRBD2 (6 bases). Germline V CDR1 and CDR2: SGDLS, YYNGEE. The CDR3 sequence is 14 residues long. V shed 3 bases and J shed 5 bases, with 14 bases lying between them. The CDR3 reads CASSAELAAETQYF. CDR3 nucleotide sequence: TGTGCCAGCAGCGCCGAACTAGCAGCGGAGACCCAGTACTTC.

Judged by abundance, this clonotype is large. The CDR3: CASSLALADLYEQYF. In DNA form, the CDR3 reads TGTGCCAGCAGCTTGGCTCTAGCGGATCTCTACGAGCAGTACTTC. V is TRBV5-4 and J is TRBJ2-7; 7 bases line up with TRBD2. The V and J ends lost 0 bases and 3 bases, in that order; junction bases with no gene match: 6. Per the germline V gene, CDR1 is SGHNT and CDR2 is YYREEE (reference sequence). The CDR3 loop spans 15 amino acids.

The sample holds a few counts of this clonotype. The rearrangement uses TRBV13 and TRBJ2-7, with 11 bases aligning to TRBD2. The CDR3 contains 15 residues. V was pared by 5 bases and J by 2 bases, with 5 bases of the junction left unmatched. Germline CDR1 and CDR2: PRHDT and FYEKMQ (reference sequence). CDR3 sequence (DNA): TGTGCCAGCAGCAAGGGACTAGCGGTTACCTACGAGCAGTACTTC. This encodes CASSKGLAVTYEQYF.

The rearrangement links TRBV4-1 to TRBJ2-7; TRBD2 matches at 7 bases. Germline V gene lookup returns CDR1 MGHRA and CDR2 YSYEKL. This CDR3 contains 15 residues. The trim removed 1 base at V and 4 bases at J, leaving 7 bases unmatched. The CDR3 sequence: CASSQGTRSGYEQYF. The CDR3, as DNA: TGCGCCAGCAGCCAAGGGACTAGATCCGGATACGAGCAGTACTTC.

The table lists this clonotype with many counts. V is TRBV9 and J is TRBJ1-2; TRBD1 might be the D (6 bases). Looked up from germline, CDR1 is SGDLS and CDR2 is YYNGEE. This CDR3 spans 16 amino acids. The V end was cut by 4 bases, the J end by 4 bases, with 20 bases between. The chain's CDR3 is CASSPDDRRSSYGYTF. The CDR3 coding sequence is TGTGCCAGCAGCCCTGACGACAGGCGATCCTCCTATGGCTACACCTTC.

This clonotype was detected ten times or more. This chain links TRBV6-5 with TRBJ1-4; the D is unclear. CDR1 is MNHEY and CDR2 is SVGAGI in the germline V gene. CDR3 length: 14 residues. V gave up 2 bases and J gave up 6 bases, with 10 bases separating them. CDR3 in amino acids: CASSYALQDEKLFF. The CDR3 DNA reads TGTGCCAGCAGTTACGCCCTTCAGGATGAAAAACTGTTTTTT.

This clonotype has a count of ten or more. The chain links TRBV11-3 to TRBJ2-2; 8 nucleotides line up with TRBD2. V shed 6 bases and J 4 bases; nucleotides not matched to a gene: 13. This CDR3 has 17 amino acids. Germline CDR1 and CDR2: SGHNT and YENEEA. This chain's CDR3 is CASSPEAGALGTGELFF. The CDR3 DNA sequence: TGTGCCAGCAGTCCAGAAGCGGGAGCCCTGGGCACCGGGGAGCTGTTTTTT.

The table lists this clonotype with many counts. J is TRBJ1-1 and V is TRBV27; unclear D gene. Per the germline V gene, CDR1 is MNHEY and CDR2 is SMNVEV (reference sequence). V lost 9 bases to trimming and J lost 4 bases, with 6 bases between them. The CDR3 is made up of 10 amino acids. The CDR3 sequence: CARETTEAFF. DNA of the CDR3: TGTGCCAGGGAGACCACTGAAGCTTTCTTT.

Relative to its sample, this clonotype is medium-sized (0.01 to 0.1%). The rearrangement uses TRBV5-1 and TRBJ1-1; D unclear. V was trimmed by 0 bases and J by 3 bases, leaving 12 bases between them. CDR1 and CDR2 (germline): SGHRS, YFSETQ. This CDR3 region has 15 residues. The CDR3, as DNA: TGCGCCAGCAGCTTGGCCCGGGGAGTAGACACTGAAGCTTTCTTT. Translated: CASSLARGVDTEAFF.